The entry below gives a single T cell receptor (beta chain) sequence along with its context. The target antigen is unknown. V lost 3 bases and J lost 9, with 9 bases in between. Per germline, CDR1 DFQATT and CDR2 SNEGSKA (reference sequence). The CDR3 is 11 amino acids. Making the TCR beta libraries involved quantitative 5'-RACE with molecular barcodes. A single record per CDR3 protein comes from TCRdb applying MiXCR to the 5' RACE reads. The sample includes 350,000 to 550,000 distinct CDR3 sequences, roughly 27% of them seen just once. This record belongs to a study of CD8 T cells in ankylosing spondylitis. General study results and limits: Earlier literature documents some of the motif variants in reactive arthritis synovial fluid and blood. Reportedly, significant enrichment of disease-linked clones occurred in matched ankylosing spondylitis synovial fluid. Characteristic of ankylosing spondylitis blood, it appeared, was a TCR beta motif comprising about eight highly homologous variants.

J is TRBJ2-1 and V is TRBV20-1; no clear D. The sample taken for sequencing was blood, either unsorted or a sorted T cell fraction (not recorded which). This receptor was identified in a male donor with ankylosing spondylitis. CDR3 sequence reads: CSASPSIEQFF. The CDR3 DNA reads TGCAGTGCTAGTCCCAGCATTGAGCAGTTCTTC.